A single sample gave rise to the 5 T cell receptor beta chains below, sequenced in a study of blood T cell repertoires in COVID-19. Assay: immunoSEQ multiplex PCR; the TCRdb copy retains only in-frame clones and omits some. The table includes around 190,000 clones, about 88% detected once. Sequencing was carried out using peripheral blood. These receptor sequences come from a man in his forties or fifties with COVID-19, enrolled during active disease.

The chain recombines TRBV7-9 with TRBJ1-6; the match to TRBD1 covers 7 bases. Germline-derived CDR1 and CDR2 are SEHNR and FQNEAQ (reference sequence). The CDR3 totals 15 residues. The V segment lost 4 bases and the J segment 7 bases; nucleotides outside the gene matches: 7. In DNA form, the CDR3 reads TGTGCCAGCAGCTCGCCCGACAGGGTCAATTCACCCCTCCACTTT. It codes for CASSSPDRVNSPLHF. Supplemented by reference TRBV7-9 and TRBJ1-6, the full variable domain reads DTGVSQNPRHKITKRGQNVTFRCDPISEHNRLYWYRQTLGQGPEFLTYFQNEAQLEKSRLLSDRFSAERPKGSFSTLEIQRTEQGDSAMYLCASSSPDRVNSPLHFGNGTRLTVT.

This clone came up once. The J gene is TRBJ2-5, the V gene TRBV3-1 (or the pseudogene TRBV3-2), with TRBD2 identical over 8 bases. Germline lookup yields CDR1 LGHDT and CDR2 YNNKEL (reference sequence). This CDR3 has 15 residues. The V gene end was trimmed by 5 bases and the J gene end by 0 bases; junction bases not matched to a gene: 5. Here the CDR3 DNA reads TGTGCCAGCAGCTACGCGGGGGGCTACCAAGAGACCCAGTACTTC. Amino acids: CASSYAGGYQETQYF.

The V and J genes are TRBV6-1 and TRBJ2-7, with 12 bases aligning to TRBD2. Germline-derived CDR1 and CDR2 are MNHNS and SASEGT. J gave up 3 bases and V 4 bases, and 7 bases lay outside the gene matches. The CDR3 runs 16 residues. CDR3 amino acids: CASSGAASGRDYEQYF. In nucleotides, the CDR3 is TGTGCCAGCAGTGGGGCGGCTAGCGGGAGGGACTACGAGCAGTACTTC.

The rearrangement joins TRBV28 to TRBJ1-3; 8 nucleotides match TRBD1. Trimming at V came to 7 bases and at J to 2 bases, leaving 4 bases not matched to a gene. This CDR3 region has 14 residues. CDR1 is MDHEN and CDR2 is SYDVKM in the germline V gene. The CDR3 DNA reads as TGTGCCAGCATCGAACAGGGGGCTGGAAACACCATATATTTT. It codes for CASIEQGAGNTIYF.

DNA for the CDR3: TGTGCCAGCAGCTTGGGGGTGGGGGCAGATAATTCACCCCTCCACTTT. Its translation: CASSLGVGADNSPLHF. The chain uses TRBV5-4 and TRBJ1-6; tentative D call: TRBD1 (6 bases). Trimming pared 0 bases from V and 5 bases from J, leaving 12 bases between. CDR3 length: 16 amino acids. Germline CDR1 and CDR2: SGHNT and YYREEE (reference sequence).